This T cell receptor (beta chain) was found in a study of blood T cell repertoires in COVID-19. On the study more broadly: Whether acute or convalescent, the COVID-19 samples came from the United States, Italy and Spain. Sources were T cells, B-cell-depleted T cells, or PBMCs; the material itself was cDNA or gDNA.

The CDR3 runs to 15 residues. CDR1 and CDR2 (germline): WSHSY, SAAADI. Trimming at V came to 3 bases and at J to 6 bases, leaving 6 bases not matched to a gene. Authors' processing steps: The authors estimated nucleated cell counts from reference gene primer amplification. Sequencing was performed with immunoSEQ multiplex PCR; in TCRdb, only in-frame clones are kept and a portion is missing. The V and J calls and clone size come from that table; D and trimming were worked out from the DNA. The sample has around 250,000 clones, approximately 84% seen once; the top ten hold 4.4%. The rearrangement joins TRBV10-2 to TRBJ2-1; 9 bases are shared with TRBD1. The source material was peripheral blood. The receptor was isolated from a man aged 50 to 59 with active or convalescent COVID-19. The CDR3 sequence: CASSDRKQGANEQFF. The CDR3 nucleotides are TGCGCCAGCAGTGATCGGAAACAGGGGGCCAATGAGCAGTTCTTC.